This T cell receptor (beta chain) was captured by sequencing in a study of control samples from healthy donors and cancer patients. Per germline, CDR1 SGHRS and CDR2 YFSETQ. The CDR3 covers 14 residues. V was clipped by 0 bases and J by 6 bases, with 11 bases between them. Measured with immunoSEQ multiplex PCR; TCRdb has only the in-frame clones, and not every one. Of around 200,000 clones in the sample, 90% to 95% are singletons; the top ten hold about 1.5%. The TCR was taken from a man in his late teens or twenties in good health. The material sequenced was blood. The chain couples TRBV5-1 to TRBJ2-3; D may match TRBD1 or TRBD2 (6 bases each). CDR3 nucleotide sequence: TGCGCCAGCAGCTTGGACGGGGGCGGGGATACGCAGTATTTT. The encoded protein is CASSLDGGGDTQYF.